This T cell receptor (beta chain) came from a study of blood T cell repertoires in COVID-19. Study-level background: Both acute and convalescent COVID-19 samples were obtained from the United States, Italy and Spain. In each case, the material was cDNA or gDNA derived from T cells, B-cell-depleted T cells, or PBMCs.

V was pared by 0 bases and J by 5 bases, with 0 bases of the junction left unmatched. Germline CDR1 and CDR2: GTSNPN and SVGIG (reference sequence). The CDR3 has 13 amino acids. Original processing methods: Amplified reference gene primers provided the basis for estimating nucleated cell counts. The repertoire was sequenced with immunoSEQ multiplex PCR; TCRdb's copy has only in-frame clones and lacks some. The V and J calls and clone size are taken from that table; D and trimming were inferred from the DNA. Found here are about 98,000 clones, around 86% of them singletons; the top ten hold about a tenth. This clone showed up just a few times.

This receptor was taken from a man aged 50 or older with acute or convalescent COVID-19. V is TRBV30 and J is TRBJ1-2, with 10 bases that match TRBD1. The sequencing input was peripheral blood. CDR3 DNA sequence: TGTGCCTGGAGTGTGGGACAGGGGTATGGCTACACCTTC. Protein product: CAWSVGQGYGYTF. Full variable domain (outside the CDR3, taken from reference TRBV30 and TRBJ1-2): SQTIHQWPATLVQPVGSPLSLECTVEGTSNPNLYWYRQAAGRGLQLLFYSVGIGQISSEVPQNLSASRPQDRQFILSSKKLLLSDSGFYLCAWSVGQGYGYTFGSGTRLTVV.